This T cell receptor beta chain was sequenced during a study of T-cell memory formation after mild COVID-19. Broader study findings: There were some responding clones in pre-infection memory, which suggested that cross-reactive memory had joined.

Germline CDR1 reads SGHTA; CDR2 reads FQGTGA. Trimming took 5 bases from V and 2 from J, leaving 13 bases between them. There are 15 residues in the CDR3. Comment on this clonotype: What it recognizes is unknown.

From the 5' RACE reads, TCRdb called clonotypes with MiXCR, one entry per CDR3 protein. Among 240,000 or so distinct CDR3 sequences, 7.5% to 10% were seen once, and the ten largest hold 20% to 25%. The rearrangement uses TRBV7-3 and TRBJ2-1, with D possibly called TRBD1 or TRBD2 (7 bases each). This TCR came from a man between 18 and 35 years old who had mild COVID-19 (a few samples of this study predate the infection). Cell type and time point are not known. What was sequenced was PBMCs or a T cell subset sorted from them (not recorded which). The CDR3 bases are TGTGCCAGCAGCCAGGGGGGGGACACCTACAATGAGCAGTTCTTC. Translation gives CASSQGGDTYNEQFF.